The next 22 T cell receptor beta chains were all read from a single sample in a study of cytomegalovirus exposure and HLA in healthy donors. PCR was performed using 60 Vbeta and 13 Jbeta primers. TCRdb's table, derived via immunoSEQ multiplex PCR, lists solely in-frame clones and lacks some. The table has under 70,000 clones, approximately 82% seen once. Sequencing was performed on PBMCs. These receptors were collected from a man aged 45-65 years in good health and CMV-seronegative.

This clone has only a few counts. The CDR3 sequence: CASSLSTPDSTRAFF. CDR3 sequence (DNA): TGCGCCAGCAGCCTTTCAACCCCCGACAGTACGAGAGCTTTCTTT. The chain joins TRBV4-1 to TRBJ1-1; possibly TRBD1 for D (5 bases). Per the germline V gene, CDR1 is MGHRA and CDR2 is YSYEKL. The CDR3 is 15 amino acids. The V end lost 4 bases, the J end lost 10 bases, and 22 bases lay between the germline ends.

This clone was observed a handful of times. The J gene is TRBJ2-7, the V gene TRBV6-1; no definite D call. The CDR3 has 11 amino acids. From germline, CDR1 is MNHNS and CDR2 SASEGT. V dropped 8 bases and J dropped 1 base, with 6 bases sitting between them. Here the CDR3 reads CASGASYEQYF. CDR3 bases: TGTGCCAGCGGTGCTTCCTACGAGCAGTACTTC.

This clone turned up a few times. The chain uses TRBV11-2 and TRBJ2-3; 8 positions match TRBD2. This CDR3 comprises 14 residues. The germline gives CDR1 SGHAT, CDR2 FQNNGV. V gave up 1 base and J gave up 4 bases; unmatched junction bases: 1. The CDR3 here is CASSLAGGPDTQYF. The CDR3 nucleotides read TGTGCCAGCAGCTTAGCGGGGGGGCCAGATACGCAGTATTTT.

J is TRBJ1-2 and V is TRBV5-4; 10 bases are a match to TRBD1. V shed 6 bases, J shed 0 bases, and the junction held 5 bases outside the gene matches. The CDR3 is made up of 15 amino acids. The germline gives CDR1 SGHNT, CDR2 YYREEE (reference sequence). The CDR3, as DNA: TGTGCCAGCAACCCTGACAGGGGGCCTAACTATGGCTACACCTTC. This gives the protein CASNPDRGPNYGYTF.

This chain uses TRBV6-5 with TRBJ1-6, with TRBD1 identical over 10 bases. V lost 10 bases and J lost 8; bases outside the gene matches: 11. The CDR3 runs to 15 residues. Germline lookup yields CDR1 MNHEY and CDR2 SVGAGI. In DNA, the CDR3 is TGTGCCACAAACCGGGACAGGGGAATATATTCACCCCTCCACTTT. As protein: CATNRDRGIYSPLHF.

This rearrangement joins TRBV25-1 to TRBJ2-5; TRBD2 matches 11 bases. This CDR3 region has 16 residues. CDR1 MGHDK and CDR2 SYGVNS come from the germline V gene. J was trimmed by 5 bases and V by 2 bases; bases with no gene match: 7. This CDR3 is CASSEISGGASETQYF. CDR3 DNA: TGTGCCAGCAGTGAAATTAGCGGGGGGGCTAGTGAGACCCAGTACTTC.

The chain employs TRBV28 and TRBJ2-7; D is possibly TRBD2 (7 bases). The CDR3 runs 15 residues. Per germline, CDR1 MDHEN and CDR2 SYDVKM. The V end lost 3 bases, the J end lost 2 bases, and 14 bases lay between the germline ends. The CDR3 reads CASSFMGGGPYEQYF. CDR3 coding DNA: TGTGCCAGCAGTTTCATGGGCGGGGGCCCCTACGAGCAGTACTTC.

This clone has a handful of counts. The chain combines TRBV6-1 with TRBJ1-4, with unresolved D. This CDR3 region has 13 residues. In germline, CDR1 is MNHNS, CDR2 SASEGT. Between the trimmed V and J ends, which lost 4 bases and 4 bases, there was a span of 7 bases. In nucleotides, the CDR3 is TGTGCCAGCAGTGTCCGGGTTAATGAAAAACTGTTTTTT. It yields the protein CASSVRVNEKLFF.

The chain carries TRBV5-6 and TRBJ2-7; possible D gene TRBD1, 5 bases. Germline V gene lookup returns CDR1 SGHDT and CDR2 YYEEEE. V was trimmed by 3 bases and J by 2 bases, leaving 12 bases between them. The CDR3 runs to 14 residues. CDR3 in amino acids: CASSSVDRAYEQYF. In DNA form, the CDR3 reads TGTGCCAGCAGCTCCGTAGACAGAGCCTACGAGCAGTACTTC.

In DNA form, the CDR3 reads TGTGCCAGCAGAGCAGGGACAGCAACTAATGAAAAACTGTTTTTT. Translated, it gives CASRAGTATNEKLFF. The chain has TRBV7-8 and TRBJ1-4; TRBD1 aligns across 7 bases. V was pared by 6 bases and J by 0 bases, with 4 bases of the junction left unmatched. The CDR3 runs 15 residues. Looked up from germline, CDR1 is SGHVS and CDR2 is FQNEAQ. The entire variable domain, with the rest obtained from reference TRBV7-8 and TRBJ1-4, is as follows: GAGVSQSPRYKVAKRGQDVALRCDPISGHVSLFWYQQALGQGPEFLTYFQNEAQLDKSGLPSDRFFAERPEGSVSTLKIQRTQQEDSAVYLCASRAGTATNEKLFFGSGTQLSVL.

V is TRBV14 and J is TRBJ2-7, with D possibly being TRBD1 (6 bases). V was pared by 11 bases and J by 0 bases, with 23 bases between. Germline CDR1 and CDR2: SGHDN and FVKESK. The length of the CDR3 is 16 residues. CDR3 amino acids: CARPRDTHSPSYEQYF. Here the CDR3 DNA reads TGTGCCCGCCCACGGGACACTCACTCCCCCTCCTACGAGCAGTACTTC.

The rearrangement uses TRBV27 and TRBJ2-7; D possibly corresponds to TRBD1 (5 bases). The CDR3 runs to 14 residues. Trimming removed 3 bases at V and 2 bases at J, with 11 bases between. Germline assignment: CDR1 MNHEY and CDR2 SMNVEV (reference sequence). The CDR3 protein is CASSFSTATYEQYF. DNA for the CDR3: TGTGCCAGCAGTTTTTCGACAGCCACCTACGAGCAGTACTTC.

In DNA, the CDR3 is TGCACCAGCAGCCGAAACGCCAGGGGGGTTATCTCCTACGAGCAGTACTTC. Translation gives CTSSRNARGVISYEQYF. The chain combines TRBV1 with TRBJ2-7; the table gives TRBD1 as D, unverified against the DNA. TRBV1 is an annotated pseudogene. The CDR3 extends over 17 amino acids.

The chain combines TRBV6-4 with TRBJ2-3; D ambiguous. Germline V CDR1 and CDR2: MRHNA, SNTAGT. V lost 0 bases and J 5 bases, leaving 6 bases between the germline ends. The CDR3 is 13 amino acids. CDR3 in amino acids: CASSDSEKDTQYF. In DNA, the CDR3 is TGTGCCAGCAGTGACTCTGAGAAAGATACGCAGTATTTT.

This clone was counted between two and nine times. The chain is built from TRBV12-5 and TRBJ1-1; no definite D call. This CDR3 has 12 residues. Deletions cut 2 bases from V and 8 bases from J, with 9 bases between. Germline V CDR1 and CDR2: LGHNT, FRNRAP. CDR3: CASGLYGIEAFF. Here the CDR3 DNA reads TGTGCTAGTGGTTTGTACGGGATCGAAGCTTTCTTT.

CDR3 loop: CATSFIRSEYGYTF. The CDR3 DNA follows: TGTGCCACCAGCTTTATCAGATCGGAGTATGGCTACACCTTC. The rearrangement links TRBV15 to TRBJ1-2; D unresolved. Looked up from germline, CDR1 is LNHNV and CDR2 is YYDKDF (reference sequence). With 5 bases removed from V and 5 bases from J, the gap between germline ends came to 15 bases. The CDR3 contains 14 residues. Variable domain in full (rest from reference TRBV15 and TRBJ1-2): DAMVIQNPRYQVTQFGKPVTLSCSQTLNHNVMYWYQQKSSQAPKLLFHYYDKDFNNEADTPDNFQSRRPNTSFCFLDIRSPGLGDTAMYLCATSFIRSEYGYTFGSGTRLTVV.

V and J are TRBV5-1 and TRBJ2-7; 8 nucleotides match TRBD1. V shed 4 bases, J shed 2 bases, and the junction held 11 bases outside the gene matches. The CDR3 is 16 amino acids. Germline V gene data show CDR1 as SGHRS and CDR2 as YFSETQ. This CDR3 reads CASSKQAGTGTYEQYF. The CDR3 DNA follows: TGCGCCAGCAGCAAGCAAGCCGGGACAGGAACCTACGAGCAGTACTTC.

J is TRBJ1-2 and V is TRBV19; D perhaps matches TRBD1 (6 bases). The CDR3 is made up of 14 amino acids. V lost 5 bases and J 0 bases, leaving 10 bases between the germline ends. Germline loops: CDR1 LNHDA, CDR2 SQIVND (reference sequence). The CDR3 spells CASSAQGSNYGYTF. The CDR3 DNA follows: TGTGCCAGTAGTGCACAGGGATCTAACTATGGCTACACCTTC.

This rearrangement joins TRBV7-8 to TRBJ1-1, with a weak D call TRBD1 (6 bases). V lost 3 bases and J lost 1, with 9 bases in between. This CDR3 contains 14 residues. CDR1 and CDR2 from the germline V gene are SGHVS and FQNEAQ. In DNA, the CDR3 is TGTGCCAGCAGCTTGGGCAGGGGGAACACTGAAGCTTTCTTT. It specifies CASSLGRGNTEAFF.

This clone has just a few counts. CDR3 bases: TGTGCCAGCAGCTCAGTCGGGGGGTTTTCATTTTCTGAAAAACTGTTTTTT. It is translated as CASSSVGGFSFSEKLFF. J is TRBJ1-4 and V is TRBV11-2; weak D call: TRBD1 (5 bases). The germline gives CDR1 SGHAT, CDR2 FQNNGV. The CDR3 runs to 17 residues. Trimming left V 4 bases short and J 7 bases short, with 22 bases between.

CDR3 in DNA: TGTGCCAGCGCCTTTACACTAGCGGTGGCCACAGATACGCAGTATTTT. Protein sequence: CASAFTLAVATDTQYF. This sequence joins TRBV7-3 and TRBJ2-3; 8 bases fit TRBD2. CDR1 and CDR2 from the germline V gene are SGHTA and FQGTGA. The CDR3 extends over 16 amino acids. Trimming removed 8 bases from V and 2 bases from J; junction bases left unmatched: 12.

This chain links TRBV16 with TRBJ2-7, with D perhaps matching TRBD1 (6 bases). Germline CDR1 reads KGHSY; CDR2 reads FQNENV. This CDR3 has 16 residues. Between the trimmed V and J ends, which lost 0 bases and 6 bases, there was a span of 18 bases. The CDR3 DNA follows: TGTGCCAGCAGCCAATCTGAAGACAGGACCAGGGGCGAGCAGTACTTC. Translating gives CASSQSEDRTRGEQYF. Full variable domain (remainder filled in from reference TRBV16 and TRBJ2-7): GEEVAQTPKHLVRGEGQKAKLYCAPIKGHSYVFWYQQVLKNEFKFLISFQNENVFDETGMPKERFSAKCLPNSPCSLEIQATKLEDSAVYFCASSQSEDRTRGEQYFGPGTRLTVT.